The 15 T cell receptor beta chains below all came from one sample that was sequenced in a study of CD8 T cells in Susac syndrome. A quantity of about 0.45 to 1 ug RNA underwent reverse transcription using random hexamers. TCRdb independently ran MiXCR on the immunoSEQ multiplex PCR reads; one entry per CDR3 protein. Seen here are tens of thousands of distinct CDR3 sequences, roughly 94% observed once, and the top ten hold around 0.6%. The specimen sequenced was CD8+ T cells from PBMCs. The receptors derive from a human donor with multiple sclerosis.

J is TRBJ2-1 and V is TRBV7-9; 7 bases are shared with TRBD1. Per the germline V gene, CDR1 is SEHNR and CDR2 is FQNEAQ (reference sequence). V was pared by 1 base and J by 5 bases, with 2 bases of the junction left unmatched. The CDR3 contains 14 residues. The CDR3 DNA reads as TGTGCCAGCAGCTTAGGACAGGGCGACAATGAGCAGTTCTTC. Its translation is CASSLGQGDNEQFF.

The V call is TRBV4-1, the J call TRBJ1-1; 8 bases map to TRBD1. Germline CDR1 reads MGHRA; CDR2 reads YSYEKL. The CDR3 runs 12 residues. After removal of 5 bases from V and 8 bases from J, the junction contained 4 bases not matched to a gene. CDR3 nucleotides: TGCGCCAGCAGCGGGACAGGAGAAGAAGCTTTCTTT. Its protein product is CASSGTGEEAFF.

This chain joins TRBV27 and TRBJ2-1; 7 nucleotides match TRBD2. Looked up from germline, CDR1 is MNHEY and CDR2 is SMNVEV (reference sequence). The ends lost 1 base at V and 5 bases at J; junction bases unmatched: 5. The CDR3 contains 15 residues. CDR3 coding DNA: TGTGCCAGCAGTTTATTGCCTAGCGGAAACAATGAGCAGTTCTTC. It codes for CASSLLPSGNNEQFF.

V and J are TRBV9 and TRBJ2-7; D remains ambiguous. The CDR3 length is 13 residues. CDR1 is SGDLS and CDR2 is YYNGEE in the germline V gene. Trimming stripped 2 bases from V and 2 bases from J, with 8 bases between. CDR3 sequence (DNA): TGTGCCAGCAGCGTTGGCGGCACCTACGAGCAGTACTTC. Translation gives CASSVGGTYEQYF.

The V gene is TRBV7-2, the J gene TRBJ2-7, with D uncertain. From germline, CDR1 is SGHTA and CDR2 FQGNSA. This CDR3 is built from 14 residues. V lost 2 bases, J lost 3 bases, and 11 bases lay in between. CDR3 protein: CASSLFLLHYEQYF. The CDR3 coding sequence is TGTGCCAGCAGCTTATTTCTCCTGCACTACGAGCAGTACTTC.

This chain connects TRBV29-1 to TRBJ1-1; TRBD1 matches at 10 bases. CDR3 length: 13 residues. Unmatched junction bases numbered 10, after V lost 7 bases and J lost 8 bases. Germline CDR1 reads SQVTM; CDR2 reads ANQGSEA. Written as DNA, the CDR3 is TGCAGCGATGACAGGGGGCTAGGAGAGGAAGCTTTCTTT. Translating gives CSDDRGLGEEAFF.

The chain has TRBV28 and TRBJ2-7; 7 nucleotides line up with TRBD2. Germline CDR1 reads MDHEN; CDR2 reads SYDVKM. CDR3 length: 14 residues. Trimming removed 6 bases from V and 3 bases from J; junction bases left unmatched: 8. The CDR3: CASRRAGSLYEQYF. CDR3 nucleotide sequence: TGTGCCAGCAGGAGAGCGGGGTCCCTCTACGAGCAGTACTTC.

The CDR3 sequence is CSVLTGADPYEQYF. The CDR3 DNA sequence: TGCAGCGTTTTGACAGGGGCCGACCCCTACGAGCAGTACTTC. The chain joins TRBV29-1 to TRBJ2-7; 8 bases are shared with TRBD1. The germline CDR1 and CDR2 sequences are SQVTM and ANQGSEA. The CDR3 is made up of 14 amino acids. V gave up 5 bases and J gave up 2 bases; unmatched junction bases: 8.

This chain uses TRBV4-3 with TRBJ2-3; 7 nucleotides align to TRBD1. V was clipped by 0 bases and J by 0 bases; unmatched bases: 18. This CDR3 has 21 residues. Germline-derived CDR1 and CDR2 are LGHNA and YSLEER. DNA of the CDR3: TGCGCCAGCAGCCAAGATTCGTTACCAATCCGGGACAGTGACAGCACAGATACGCAGTATTTT. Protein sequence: CASSQDSLPIRDSDSTDTQYF.

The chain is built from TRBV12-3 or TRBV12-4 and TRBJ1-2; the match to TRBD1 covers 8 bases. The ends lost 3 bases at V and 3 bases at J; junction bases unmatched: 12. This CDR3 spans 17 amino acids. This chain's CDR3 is CASSFAPHPGQDYGYTF. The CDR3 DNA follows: TGTGCCAGCAGTTTCGCCCCCCATCCGGGACAGGACTATGGCTACACCTTC.

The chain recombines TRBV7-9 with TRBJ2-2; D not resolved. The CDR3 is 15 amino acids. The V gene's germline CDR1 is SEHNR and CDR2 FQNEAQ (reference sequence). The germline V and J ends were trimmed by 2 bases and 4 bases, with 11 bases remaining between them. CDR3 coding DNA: TGTGCCAGCAGCTTAAAGGCACCTTCCACCGGGGAGCTGTTTTTT. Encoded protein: CASSLKAPSTGELFF. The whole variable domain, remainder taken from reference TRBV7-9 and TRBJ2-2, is DTGVSQNPRHKITKRGQNVTFRCDPISEHNRLYWYRQTLGQGPEFLTYFQNEAQLEKSRLLSDRFSAERPKGSFSTLEIQRTEQGDSAMYLCASSLKAPSTGELFFGEGSRLTVL.

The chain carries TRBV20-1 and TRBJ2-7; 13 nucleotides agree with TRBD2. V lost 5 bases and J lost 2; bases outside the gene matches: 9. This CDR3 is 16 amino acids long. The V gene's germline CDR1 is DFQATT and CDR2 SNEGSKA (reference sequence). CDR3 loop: CSALGLAGESTYEQYF. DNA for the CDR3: TGCAGTGCTTTAGGACTAGCGGGAGAATCAACCTACGAGCAGTACTTC.

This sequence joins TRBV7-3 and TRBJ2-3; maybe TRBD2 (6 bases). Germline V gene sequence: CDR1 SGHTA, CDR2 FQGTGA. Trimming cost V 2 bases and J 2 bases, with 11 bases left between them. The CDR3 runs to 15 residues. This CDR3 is CASSLWDLNTDTQYF. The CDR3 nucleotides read TGTGCCAGCAGCTTATGGGACTTAAACACAGATACGCAGTATTTT.

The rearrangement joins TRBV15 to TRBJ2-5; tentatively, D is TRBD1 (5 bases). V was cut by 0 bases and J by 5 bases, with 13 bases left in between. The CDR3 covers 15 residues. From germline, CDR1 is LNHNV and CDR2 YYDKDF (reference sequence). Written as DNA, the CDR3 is TGTGCCACCAGCAGAGACGTCAGGGCCCGTGAGACCCAGTACTTC. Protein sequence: CATSRDVRARETQYF.

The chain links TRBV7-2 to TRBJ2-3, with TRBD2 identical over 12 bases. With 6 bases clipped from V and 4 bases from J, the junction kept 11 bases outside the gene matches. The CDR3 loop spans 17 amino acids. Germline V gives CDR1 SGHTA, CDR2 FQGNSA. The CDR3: CASRHGLAGYWADTQYF. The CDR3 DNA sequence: TGTGCCAGCAGGCATGGACTAGCGGGATACTGGGCAGATACGCAGTATTTT.